This TCR beta chain was identified during a study of blood T cell repertoires in COVID-19. Study at large: Spain, Italy and the United States supplied samples that represented acute and convalescent COVID-19. Sources were T cells, B-cell-depleted T cells, or PBMCs; the material itself was cDNA or gDNA.

Generated by immunoSEQ multiplex PCR, the TCRdb table keeps only in-frame clones and is missing some. Counted here are around 100,000 clones, around 88% occurring once; the ten biggest clones make up 3% to 3.5%. Trimming removed 5 bases from V and 7 bases from J, with 12 bases in between. This CDR3 is 14 amino acids long. Germline CDR1 reads MNHEY; CDR2 reads SVGAGI. V is TRBV6-5 and J is TRBJ1-6; D gene uncertain. Source material: peripheral blood. The sequence derives from a human donor in a cohort sampled during active COVID-19. This chain's CDR3 is CASSNLVRNSPLHF. The CDR3 nucleotides are TGTGCCAGCAGTAACTTGGTGAGGAATTCACCCCTCCACTTT.